Reported below is one T cell receptor beta chain. This record comes from a study of blood T cell repertoires in COVID-19. Whole-study context: The United States, Italy and Spain supplied acute and convalescent COVID-19 samples.

The repertoire was sequenced with immunoSEQ multiplex PCR; TCRdb's copy has only in-frame clones and lacks some. The table has a few hundred thousand clones, about 89% seen once. CDR3 length: 15 amino acids. Germline V gives CDR1 SGHRS, CDR2 YFSETQ. V lost 4 bases to trimming and J lost 0 bases; unmatched junction nucleotides: 6. Self-reported history from a screening survey and questionnaire set each donor's cohort. V and J are TRBV5-1 and TRBJ1-2, with TRBD1 identical over 7 bases. The sequence derives from a woman aged 25 to 39 who had recovered from COVID-19. Sequencing used PBMCs or T cells enriched from blood (not recorded which). The CDR3 loop reads CASSSSDRTNYGYTF. The CDR3 DNA follows: TGCGCCAGCAGCAGCTCGGACAGGACTAACTATGGCTACACCTTC.